One and the same sample provided the 27 T cell receptor beta chains below, sequenced in a study of regulatory T cells in long-lasting Graves disease. The time point here: persistent/refractory GD, antithyroid drugs over 5 years with positive TRAb. There was RNA extracted from PBMCs, and the TCR library was made from it. In building TCR beta libraries, iRepertoire HTBI primers were used together with Arm-PCR of CDR3 regions. Each CDR3 protein is one row after TCRdb ran MiXCR on the multiplex PCR reads. The repertoire holds some 420,000 distinct CDR3 sequences, with approximately 23% as singletons. Sequenced here: peripheral blood mononuclear cells (PBMCs), sampled when the disease was refractory, from a patient treated with antithyroid drugs. These receptor sequences come from a female donor with Graves disease.

This clonotype appeared a few times. The chain recombines TRBV10-3 with TRBJ2-7, with 9 positions matching TRBD1. Germline V CDR1 and CDR2: ENHRY, SYGVKD. The CDR3 covers 13 residues. J was trimmed by 3 bases and V by 10 bases; bases with no gene match: 7. CDR3 nucleotides: TGTGCCAGCCGGAGGGACAGGGTCTACGAGCAGTACTTC. Translation: CASRRDRVYEQYF.

V gene TRBV10-3 combines with J gene TRBJ2-3; the match to TRBD1 covers 7 bases. Germline values: CDR1 ENHRY, CDR2 SYGVKD. The CDR3 length is 17 residues. V lost 2 bases, J lost 2 bases, and 10 bases stayed unmatched. CDR3 sequence reads: CAISEPILGGYTDTQYF. The CDR3 DNA reads TGTGCCATCAGTGAGCCAATCCTAGGGGGCTACACAGATACGCAGTATTTT.

The chain has TRBV4-1 and TRBJ1-3, with D hard to call. Germline V gene lookup returns CDR1 MGHRA and CDR2 YSYEKL. Deletions cut 1 base from V and 0 bases from J, with 10 bases between. The CDR3 has 16 residues. CDR3 protein: CASSQVNSHSGNTIYF. The CDR3 region has the DNA TGCGCCAGCAGCCAAGTAAACAGCCACTCTGGAAACACCATATATTTT.

This clonotype was recorded many times. V is TRBV20-1 and J is TRBJ1-2, with D perhaps matching TRBD1 (5 bases). Germline values: CDR1 DFQATT, CDR2 SNEGSKA (reference sequence). V was cut by 2 bases and J by 7 bases, with 20 bases left in between. The CDR3 has 15 residues. The CDR3 DNA is TGCAGTGCTAGACCTGCTGAGGGCTTGAGGGGTGGCTACACCTTC. This codes for CSARPAEGLRGGYTF.

This clonotype has at least ten counts. Sequence at one end of the junction differs from germline and may be a read error. The chain carries TRBV28 and TRBJ2-5, with 12 bases fitting TRBD2. The CDR3 totals 13 residues. CDR1 and CDR2 (germline): MDHEN, SYDVKM. As DNA, the CDR3 is TGTGCCAGCAGTTCGCTAGCGGGAGGGCCGACGAACTTC. Translated, it gives CASSSLAGGPTNF.

The rearrangement links TRBV3-1 to TRBJ2-7, with TRBD2 identical over 7 bases. Germline assignment: CDR1 LGHDT and CDR2 YNNKEL (reference sequence). V shed 1 base and J 3 bases; nucleotides not matched to a gene: 6. This CDR3 comprises 15 residues. CDR3 amino acids: CASSQGGSGGYEQYF. The CDR3 DNA is TGTGCCAGCAGCCAAGGCGGGAGCGGCGGCTACGAGCAGTACTTC.

Ten or more counts support this clonotype. The chain carries TRBV5-1 and TRBJ2-7, with a weak D call TRBD1 (5 bases). Germline CDR1 reads SGHRS; CDR2 reads YFSETQ. The germline V and J ends were trimmed by 2 bases and 1 base, with 10 bases remaining between them. This CDR3 spans 14 amino acids. The CDR3 spells CASSLYTGSYEQYF. As DNA, the CDR3 is TGCGCCAGCAGCTTATACACAGGTTCCTACGAGCAGTACTTC.

This clonotype was recorded many times. The rearrangement uses TRBV28 and TRBJ1-1; the D gene is possibly TRBD1 (6 bases). The CDR3 runs 14 residues. Germline lookup yields CDR1 MDHEN and CDR2 SYDVKM. The V gene lost 6 bases and the J gene lost 2 bases, with 13 bases spanning the gap. This CDR3 reads CASRQGRYNTEAFF. CDR3 coding DNA: TGTGCCAGCAGACAGGGACGGTACAACACTGAAGCTTTCTTT.

J is TRBJ2-7 and V is TRBV3-1, with TRBD2 matching over 9 bases. After removal of 4 bases from V and 2 bases from J, the junction contained 3 bases not matched to a gene. This CDR3 comprises 14 residues. CDR1 is LGHDT, CDR2 YNNKEL, per germline (reference sequence). DNA for the CDR3: TGTGCCAGCAGCCTAGCGGGAGTAACCTACGAGCAGTACTTC. Its translation is CASSLAGVTYEQYF.

Regarding this clonotype: Its ends do not fully match the called genes, so a read error is possible. The V call is TRBV5-1, the J call TRBJ2-7, with TRBD1 matching 7 bases. This CDR3 has 13 residues. Germline CDR1 is SGHRS and CDR2 is YFSETQ. This CDR3 is CASSRGQRYEQYF. CDR3 in DNA: TGCGCCAGCAGCCGGGGACAGCGCTACGAGCAGTATTTC.

For this clonotype: Relative to the germline gene, one junction end is altered; a read error may explain this. The gene calls are TRBV30 and TRBJ1-6, with D perhaps TRBD1 (5 bases). The CDR3 contains 13 residues. Germline values: CDR1 GTSNPN, CDR2 SVGIG (reference sequence). The CDR3 reads CAWSVDRDSPIHF. CDR3 coding DNA: TGTGCCTGGAGTGTCGACAGAGATTCACCCATCCACTTT.

The rearrangement uses TRBV4-2 and TRBJ1-1, with a weak D call TRBD1 (5 bases). The CDR3 has 15 amino acids. Trimming took off 4 bases at V and 6 bases at J, with 18 bases between the two ends. The V gene's germline CDR1 is LGHNA and CDR2 YNFKEQ. Here the CDR3 reads CASSLVNTGGAEAFF. DNA for the CDR3: TGTGCCAGCAGCCTAGTTAATACGGGGGGGGCTGAAGCTTTCTTT.

V gene TRBV3-1 combines with J gene TRBJ1-2; no reliable D call. The CDR3 runs to 15 residues. Deletions cut 0 bases from V and 4 bases from J, with 12 bases between. CDR1 and CDR2 from the germline V gene are LGHDT and YNNKEL (reference sequence). This CDR3 is CASSQDTVLAYGYTF. Here the CDR3 DNA reads TGTGCCAGCAGCCAAGATACAGTCCTGGCCTATGGCTACACCTTC.

The chain's CDR3 is CASTLWQGEKTQYF. The CDR3 bases are TGTGCCAGCACCCTGTGGCAGGGTGAAAAGACCCAGTACTTC. The genes are TRBV5-5 and TRBJ2-5, with D perhaps TRBD1 (5 bases). Trimming shortened V by 6 bases and J by 6 bases, and 18 bases separated the two germline ends. Germline values: CDR1 SGHKS, CDR2 YYEKEE (reference sequence). This CDR3 is 14 amino acids long.

This clonotype was observed a few times. CDR3 bases: TGTGCCAGCAGCTCCTCCGGGACCCCCGAGGGCTATGGCTACACCTTC. It codes for CASSSSGTPEGYGYTF. V usage is TRBV7-9 and J usage is TRBJ1-2; tentatively, D is TRBD1 (5 bases). Germline V gene sequence: CDR1 SEHNR, CDR2 FQNEAQ (reference sequence). V was shortened by 4 bases and J by 4 bases, with 19 bases between the two germline ends. This CDR3 comprises 16 residues.

There are a few counts of this clonotype. This chain uses TRBV19 with TRBJ1-2, with 8 bases aligning to TRBD1. Germline assignment: CDR1 LNHDA and CDR2 SQIVND (reference sequence). V was pared by 3 bases and J by 4 bases, with 7 bases of the junction left unmatched. This CDR3 region has 15 residues. For the CDR3, the DNA is TGTGCCAGTAGTATGCCCGGACAGGGACTCTATGGCTACACCTTC. It encodes CASSMPGQGLYGYTF.

This clonotype was counted ten times or more. The genes are TRBV7-2 and TRBJ1-4, with 10 bases fitting TRBD1. This CDR3 has 14 residues. Trimming at V came to 4 bases and at J to 8 bases, leaving 4 bases not matched to a gene. Germline CDR1 reads SGHTA; CDR2 reads FQGNSA. The CDR3 nucleotides read TGTGCCAGCAGCTACCGGGACAGGGGAGAAAAACTGTTTTTT. It translates to CASSYRDRGEKLFF.

The sample holds many counts of this clonotype. In nucleotides, the CDR3 is TGTGCCAGCAGGGGCCTCGGCACAGAAGTTCACGCAACTAATGAAAAACTGTTTTTT. Protein sequence: CASRGLGTEVHATNEKLFF. This chain links TRBV2 with TRBJ1-4; no clear D gene. Germline V CDR1 and CDR2: SNHLY, FYNNEI. This CDR3 is 19 amino acids long. V dropped 6 bases and J dropped 0 bases, with 23 bases sitting between them.

The sample holds a few counts of this clonotype. The chain combines TRBV3-1 with TRBJ2-7, with 15 bases aligning to TRBD2. The CDR3 has 16 residues. From germline, CDR1 is LGHDT and CDR2 YNNKEL (reference sequence). Trimming removed 4 bases from V and 6 bases from J; junction bases left unmatched: 7. As DNA, the CDR3 is TGTGCCAGCAGCCCCGGACTAGCGGGGGGGAGATCCGAGCAGTACTTC. This translates into CASSPGLAGGRSEQYF.

This clonotype was counted many times. This chain uses TRBV11-3 with TRBJ1-1, with D perhaps TRBD1 (5 bases). The CDR3 loop spans 14 amino acids. V was trimmed by 4 bases and J by 3 bases, leaving 12 bases between them. Germline lookup yields CDR1 SGHNT and CDR2 YENEEA. The CDR3, as DNA: TGTGCCAGCAGCTCAACTGGGGGTTACACTGAAGCTTTCTTT. Protein sequence: CASSSTGGYTEAFF.

This clonotype has a count of ten or more. The V and J genes are TRBV28 and TRBJ2-5, with 7 nucleotides matching TRBD2. The CDR3 is made up of 16 amino acids. Germline CDR1 MDHEN, CDR2 SYDVKM. V gave up 4 bases and J gave up 5 bases; unmatched junction bases: 13. The CDR3 loop is CASSSTGRGGVETQYF. CDR3 in DNA: TGTGCCAGCAGTTCGACGGGGCGTGGGGGGGTGGAGACCCAGTACTTC. The full variable domain, completed using reference TRBV28 and TRBJ2-5, is DVKVTQSSRYLVKRTGEKVFLECVQDMDHENMFWYRQDPGLGLRLIYFSYDVKMKEKGDIPEGYSVSREKKERFSLILESASTNQTSMYLCASSSTGRGGVETQYFGPGTRLLVL.

This clonotype was observed at least ten times. V and J are TRBV30 and TRBJ1-1, with no clear D. Germline-derived CDR1 and CDR2 are GTSNPN and SVGIG (reference sequence). This CDR3 contains 11 residues. V lost 2 bases and J lost 7, with 8 bases in between. CDR3 in DNA: TGTGCCTGGAGTCTCCGGAGTGAAGCTTTCTTT. Translating it yields CAWSLRSEAFF.

The chain is built from TRBV19 and TRBJ1-1; TRBD1 might be the D (6 bases). V was pared by 3 bases and J by 4 bases, with 12 bases between. Germline CDR1 reads LNHDA; CDR2 reads SQIVND (reference sequence). The CDR3 extends over 14 amino acids. The CDR3 DNA reads as TGTGCCAGTAGTATCCCTACAGGGTTCACTGAAGCTTTCTTT. This gives the protein CASSIPTGFTEAFF.

This clonotype occurred once. The V call is TRBV7-9, the J call TRBJ1-1, with D unresolved. Trimming stripped 7 bases from V and 11 bases from J, with 17 bases between. In germline, CDR1 is SEHNR, CDR2 FQNEAQ (reference sequence). The CDR3 consists of 12 residues. The CDR3 protein is CASTPERLRAFF. In nucleotides, the CDR3 is TGTGCCAGCACCCCTGAGAGGCTGAGGGCTTTCTTT.

This clonotype was detected a few times. This rearrangement joins TRBV12-3 or TRBV12-4 to TRBJ1-5, with D unclear. The CDR3 consists of 13 residues. Trimming pared 7 bases from V and 0 bases from J, leaving 7 bases between. DNA for the CDR3: TGTGCCAGCACGGGAAATAGCAATCAGCCCCAGCATTTT. This encodes CASTGNSNQPQHF.

The chain couples TRBV15 to TRBJ2-2; D unresolved. The CDR3 is made up of 13 amino acids. V lost 3 bases, J lost 6 bases, and 8 bases lay in between. The germline V gene has CDR1 LNHNV and CDR2 YYDKDF (reference sequence). The CDR3 sequence is CATSRVGSGELFF. Here the CDR3 DNA reads TGTGCCACCAGCAGGGTAGGGTCCGGGGAGCTGTTTTTT.

With regard to this clonotype: Given a much more abundant clone one base away, this may be a read error. This sequence joins TRBV11-2 and TRBJ1-2; 8 bases are shared with TRBD1. Germline-derived CDR1 and CDR2 are SGHAT and FQNNGV. The CDR3 has 14 residues. The CDR3 sequence: CASSSGGMHYGYAF. For the CDR3, the DNA is TGTGCCAGCAGCTCAGGGGGCATGCACTATGGCTACGCCTTC.